This record concerns one T cell receptor beta chain sequence. It has no known antigen specificity. There are no base qualities to consult, and no much larger clone falls within one base. Other DNA sequences in the sample encode the same CDR3. This sample is drawn from a study of CD8+ T cells in alopecia areata (dated by TCRdb to 2017 to 2018). Regarding the complete study: Treated patients were enrolled in an open-label pilot trial of oral tofacitinib at 5 to 10 mg twice daily for moderate-to-severe alopecia areata. Tofacitinib was given for 6 to 18 months, followed by 6 months of follow-up off drug to assess delayed response and recurrence. In both human patients and the C3H/HeJ mouse model, the study applied high-throughput TCRbeta sequencing to look at T cell clonal expansion in alopecia areata. Human TCRbeta sequencing covered scalp tissue and sorted CD4+ and CD8+ peripheral blood T cells from patchy and totalis/universalis alopecia areata patients and healthy controls. Tofacitinib-treated patients had biopsies at baseline and at 4 and 24 weeks of treatment, with a later scalp biopsy in several patients. Scalp clonality was compared among normal scalp (n=4), patchy alopecia areata scalp (n=8), and alopecia totalis/universalis scalp (n=8). RNA was extracted with the PAXgene miRNA kit for fixed scalp, the miRNeasy kit for PBMCs, and the RNeasy kit for mouse skin. TCRbeta CDR3 regions were amplified by immunoSEQ multiplex PCR with 35 Vbeta forward and 13 Jbeta reverse primers. Beyond this particular receptor, the publication reports: Compared with mice, TCR sequences shared between patients were less clear, possibly partly because of HLA diversity across the patient population. Unlike mouse skin, which is dominated by gammadelta T cells, normal human skin has resident alphabeta T cells that are also sequenced, and this complicates analysis of the scalp TCR repertoire. Compared with normal scalp, lesional scalp, particularly in alopecia totalis/universalis, had higher clonality and more expanded CD8+ clones, which suggests antigenic drive.

Taken with the paper, the label for time point translates to: baseline before oral tofacitinib. Lesional scalp punch biopsies and peripheral blood were obtained from alopecia areata patients. After PBMCs were isolated by density centrifugation and stained for CD3, CD4 and CD8, a FACSAria was used to sort CD4+ and CD8+ T cells. Library construction relied on the immunoSEQ multiplex PCR assay. RNA was extracted from all samples and reverse transcribed into cDNA, which served as template for TCR sequencing. First-strand cDNA was synthesized using SuperScript III with a 2:1 mix of oligo-dT and random hexamers. A synthetic immune receptor repertoire was used to measure amplification bias, and any remaining bias was corrected computationally. Concerning the study's data processing: Raw reads were preprocessed to remove errors, and CDR3 was defined by IMGT conventions from the conserved cysteine to phenylalanine. Clonality was computed as 1 minus the Shannon entropy, with the entropy normalized by log2 of the number of productive unique TCRs. Scalp TCRbeta sequences were cross-referenced with sorted blood CD4 and CD8 repertoires so that the CD4 or CD8 identity of scalp clones could be inferred. Here the immuneACCESS table is served through TCRdb, limited to in-frame sequences with V and J called. Missing clones are a known gap in these copies; in checked studies unresolved V genes cover under half, and the rest lacks a known reason. V and J calls and clone size are as listed in that table; D and trimming were resolved from the DNA. For this sample the table gives 160,000 or so clones, of which about 53% were detected only once. The ten largest clones take up approximately 19% of the sample.

The origin of this receptor is a human donor with alopecia areata. The input for sequencing was CD8+ T cells sorted from blood, taken at week 0.

The DNA sequence is given as TGCAGCGTGCACACAGATACGCAGTATTTT. It translates as CSVHTDTQYF. The V and J genes are TRBV29-1 and TRBJ2-3; no D gene is confidently identified. CDR1 is given as SQVTM and CDR2 as ANQGSEA, both from the germline V gene. V is clipped by 6 bases and J by 2 bases, and the sequence between their germline boundaries is 3 bases long. The CDR3, cysteine through phenylalanine, is 10 amino acids long. Kept here is only the CDR3 DNA, which spans 30 bases and is read in frame from base 1.